What follows describes a single TCR beta chain. Its antigen is unidentified. The CDR3 loop spans 15 amino acids. J was trimmed by 7 bases and V by 2 bases; bases with no gene match: 8. Germline loops: CDR1 SGHRS, CDR2 YFSETQ. TCRdb's copy holds only in-frame clones and misses some; the assay was immunoSEQ multiplex PCR. The sample lists under 300,000 clones; more than 70% were seen once. These data originate in a study of cytotoxic CD8 clonotypes in ibrutinib-treated CLL. Study-level background: Productive templates per sample averaged roughly 270,000; productive rearrangements, approximately 96,000. Study conclusions and caveats: Baseline-level clonality went beyond age-matched healthy donors and moved in step with circulating CD8+ T-cell counts.

Sequencing used PBMCs, obtained at disease progression, from a patient treated with ibrutinib. The chain recombines TRBV5-1 with TRBJ2-1, with TRBD2 matching over 8 bases. This TCR was recovered from a human donor with chronic lymphocytic leukemia. This chain's CDR3 is CASSLHGRADNEQFF. The CDR3 DNA follows: TGCGCCAGCAGCTTACACGGGAGGGCCGATAATGAGCAGTTCTTC.